A single sample gave rise to the 25 T cell receptor beta chains below, sequenced in a study of T cells in women clearing cervical HPV infection. TCRdb's table, derived via immunoSEQ multiplex PCR, lists solely in-frame clones and lacks some. The sample holds about 16,000 clones. The specimen sequenced was blood buffy coat. The receptor set was obtained from a woman between 18 and 69 years old with a cervical HPV16 infection that either progressed to CIN3+ or cleared (not recorded which).

Worth noting for this clone: Coverage ceases 3 residues before the CDR3 finishes, and the germline J gene fills in the end. The rearrangement joins TRBV2 to TRBJ2-7, with TRBD1 identical over 8 bases. V shed 4 bases, J shed 5 bases, and the junction held 4 bases outside the gene matches. The CDR3 sequence is 13 residues long. Germline V gene lookup returns CDR1 SNHLY and CDR2 FYNNEI. The sequenced CDR3 bases are TGTGCCAGCAGTGCGACAGGGGTCCACGAG. This gives the protein CASSATGVHE. The entire CDR3 reads CASSATGVHEQYF.

As regards this clone: The read stops 3 residues short of the end of the CDR3; the missing end is completed from the germline J gene. This chain links TRBV30 with TRBJ1-2, with D perhaps TRBD1 (5 bases). Per germline, CDR1 GTSNPN and CDR2 SVGIG (reference sequence). CDR3 length: 14 amino acids. CDR3 DNA, as far as it was read: TGTGCCTGGAAGAAACCGGGACTAGCGTACGAC. Protein product: CAWKKPGLAYD. The entire CDR3 protein is CAWKKPGLAYDYTF.

Concerning this clone: The DNA ends 3 residues before the CDR3 does, and the rest of the CDR3 is filled in from the germline J gene. The rearrangement uses TRBV6-1 and TRBJ2-7; 7 bases are shared with TRBD2. The CDR3 runs to 15 residues. Germline V gives CDR1 MNHNS, CDR2 SASEGT. The V and J ends lost 2 bases and 6 bases, in that order; junction bases with no gene match: 10. The DNA read from the CDR3 is TGTGCCAGCAGTGAATGGCGACGGGGCGGGGGCGAG. Amino acids: CASSEWRRGGGE. Given in full, the CDR3 is CASSEWRRGGGEQYF.

Turning to this clone: Germline and junction disagree at one end, which may indicate a read error. The missing CDR3 end, 3 residues past where the read stops, is filled in from the germline J gene. The same CDR3 is also encoded by other DNA sequences in this sample. The chain combines TRBV19 with TRBJ1-3; 7 bases match TRBD1. The CDR3 runs to 16 residues. Germline V gives CDR1 LNHDA, CDR2 SQIVND (reference sequence). The CDR3 here is CASSIQKGGSGNTIYF. CDR3 DNA (partial): TGTGCCAGTAGTATCCAGAAAGGGGGCTCTGGAAACACA.

As to this clone: The sequenced fragment ends 3 residues before the CDR3 boundary, so the rest is inferred from the germline J gene. The V and J genes are TRBV7-2 and TRBJ2-7; maybe TRBD2 (7 bases). V was shortened by 7 bases and J by 2 bases, with 18 bases between the two germline ends. CDR1 and CDR2 from the germline V gene are SGHTA and FQGNSA. CDR3 length equals 15 residues. The chain's CDR3 is CASKLRGGPTYEQYF. The sequenced CDR3 bases are TGTGCCAGCAAGCTTAGGGGGGGGCCCACCTACGAG.

With regard to this clone: The CDR3 extends 3 residues past the end of the read, so its final part is completed from the germline J gene. The chain links TRBV2 to TRBJ1-3, with TRBD1 identical over 8 bases. CDR1 is SNHLY and CDR2 is FYNNEI in the germline V gene. The V segment lost 6 bases and the J segment 0 bases; nucleotides outside the gene matches: 4. The CDR3 contains 15 residues. The CDR3 here is CASRPQGGSGNTIYF. CDR3 DNA (partial): TGTGCCAGCAGACCACAGGGGGGCTCTGGAAACACC.

Comments on this clone: The CDR3 goes on 3 residues after the read ends, and that part is filled in from the germline J gene. The V gene is TRBV6-2 or TRBV6-3, the J gene TRBJ1-2; 7 nucleotides agree with TRBD1. There are 15 residues in the CDR3. Germline CDR1 reads MNHEY; CDR2 reads SVGEGT. V dropped 2 bases and J dropped 2; count of bases not matched to a gene: 5. CDR3 sequence: CASSYRRDSNYGYTF. CDR3 DNA (partial): TGTGCCAGCAGTTACCGGCGGGACAGCAACTATGGC.

To note about this clone: The read is 3 residues too short to cover the CDR3 end, so that end is filled in from the germline J gene. The rearrangement joins TRBV18 to TRBJ1-5; tentatively, D is TRBD1 (5 bases). The CDR3 is made up of 14 amino acids. Trimming removed 2 bases from V and 6 bases from J, with 11 bases in between. Germline CDR1 is KGHSH and CDR2 is LQKENI. CDR3 DNA (partial): TGTGCCAGCTCACCAATCAGGGCCCCTCAGCCC. Its protein product is CASSPIRAPQP. The full CDR3 protein reads CASSPIRAPQPQHF.

Concerning this clone itself: The read ends 3 residues before the CDR3 terminus; that terminus is restored from the germline J gene. The chain is built from TRBV18 and TRBJ1-5; no clear D. There are 12 residues in the CDR3. The V end was cut by 5 bases, the J end by 1 base, with 3 bases between. Germline values: CDR1 KGHSH, CDR2 LQKENI. The CDR3 reads CASSGSNQPQHF. The CDR3 bases that were read are TGTGCCAGCTCAGGCAGCAATCAGCCC. Looking up the rest from reference TRBV18 and TRBJ1-5 gives the full variable domain: NAGVMQNPRHLVRRRGQEARLRCSPMKGHSHVYWYRQLPEEGLKFMVYLQKENIIDESGMPKERFSAEFPKEGPSILRIQQVVRGDSAAYFCASSGSNQPQHFGDGTRLSIL.

As for this clone: The CDR3 end lies 3 residues beyond the end of the read and is filled in from the germline J gene. This rearrangement joins TRBV5-1 to TRBJ1-4; TRBD1 matches at 12 bases. The germline V gene encodes CDR1 SGHRS and CDR2 YFSETQ. The length of the CDR3 is 19 residues. CDR3 DNA, as far as it was read: TGCGCCAGCAGCTTGGAGGGACAGGGGGCGCTCTCCTATAATTCACCA. This sequence encodes CASSLEGQGALSYNSP. The entire CDR3 reads CASSLEGQGALSYNSPLFF. Together with reference TRBV5-1 and TRBJ1-4, the CDR3 gives the full variable domain: KAGVTQTPRYLIKTRGQQVTLSCSPISGHRSVSWYQQTPGQGLQFLFEYFSETQRNKGNFPGRFSGRQFSNSRSEMNVSTLELGDSALYLCASSLEGQGALSYNSPLFFGSGTQLSVL.

Note on this clone: The CDR3 end falls 3 residues outside the read, so it is completed with the germline J gene. The V and J genes are TRBV7-9 and TRBJ2-1; maybe TRBD1 (6 bases). Germline V lookup: CDR1 SEHNR, CDR2 FQNEAQ (reference sequence). Trimming stripped 5 bases from V and 6 bases from J, with 11 bases between. CDR3 length: 13 residues. The CDR3 bases that were read are TGTGCCAGCAGCCTCGGACAGAGCAATGAG. Its protein is CASSLGQSNE. The full CDR3 protein is CASSLGQSNEQFF.

Concerning this clone: The missing CDR3 end, 3 residues past where the read stops, is filled in from the germline J gene. V is TRBV7-8 and J is TRBJ2-5; 7 bases line up with TRBD1. CDR3 length: 14 residues. CDR1 and CDR2 (germline): SGHVS, FQNEAQ. Unmatched junction bases numbered 7, after V lost 4 bases and J lost 5 bases. The CDR3 reads CASSSTGQRETQYF. The sequenced CDR3 bases are TGTGCCAGCAGCTCAACGGGACAGCGGGAGACC.

In regard to this clone: The sequenced fragment ends 3 residues before the CDR3 boundary, so the rest is inferred from the germline J gene. The J gene is TRBJ2-7, the V gene TRBV27; 7 positions match TRBD1. J was trimmed by 4 bases and V by 7 bases; bases with no gene match: 10. CDR1 is MNHEY, CDR2 SMNVEV, per germline (reference sequence). CDR3 length equals 14 residues. The CDR3 sequence is CASKTGTANYEQYF. The sequenced CDR3 bases are TGTGCCAGCAAAACCGGGACAGCAAATTACGAG.

Notes on this clone: From the germline J gene comes the end of the CDR3, since the read stops 3 residues before it. V gene TRBV2 combines with J gene TRBJ1-5; TRBD1 matches at 7 bases. J lost 4 bases, V lost 3 bases, and 6 bases had no gene match. Germline values: CDR1 SNHLY, CDR2 FYNNEI. This CDR3 region has 15 residues. CDR3 loop: CASSDSQGGNQPQHF. The covered CDR3 bases are TGTGCCAGCAGTGATTCCCAGGGGGGAAATCAGCCC.

As regards this clone: With the read ending 3 residues before the CDR3 end, the germline J gene is used to fill in that end. J is TRBJ2-7 and V is TRBV7-4; 7 positions match TRBD1. The germline CDR1 and CDR2 sequences are SGHVT and SQSDAQ. V shed 1 base and J 5 bases; nucleotides not matched to a gene: 17. This CDR3 contains 18 residues. The CDR3 protein is CASSLEPWSKGAWDEQYF. The part of the CDR3 DNA that was read is TGTGCCAGCAGCTTAGAGCCTTGGAGTAAGGGGGCTTGGGACGAG.

Concerning this clone itself: The CDR3 goes on 3 residues after the read ends, and that part is filled in from the germline J gene. The V call is TRBV28, the J call TRBJ2-2, with TRBD2 matching over 8 bases. This CDR3 has 15 amino acids. CDR1 and CDR2 from the germline V gene are MDHEN and SYDVKM. V shed 3 bases and J 5 bases; nucleotides not matched to a gene: 5. CDR3 protein: CASSFGTSETGELFF. The DNA read from the CDR3 is TGTGCCAGCAGTTTCGGGACTAGTGAGACCGGGGAG.

A word on this clone: The read ends 3 residues before the CDR3 terminus; that terminus is restored from the germline J gene. This sequence joins TRBV5-1 and TRBJ1-2, with D perhaps matching TRBD1 (6 bases). The germline V and J ends were trimmed by 4 bases and 3 bases, with 16 bases remaining between them. This CDR3 has 15 residues. CDR1 is SGHRS, CDR2 YFSETQ, per germline. This CDR3 reads CASSPQDSNYYGYTF. CDR3 DNA (partial): TGCGCCAGCAGCCCGCAGGACAGCAACTACTATGGC.

With regard to this clone: The read terminates 3 residues ahead of where the CDR3 ends, so the germline J gene completes it. The J gene is TRBJ2-1, the V gene TRBV18; TRBD2 matches at 9 bases. The CDR3 is made up of 16 amino acids. CDR1 is KGHSH, CDR2 LQKENI, per germline. With V trimmed by 4 bases and J by 4 bases, 8 bases remained unmatched. CDR3 DNA (partial): TGTGCCAGCTCACGAGACGCTAGCGGGACATACAATGAG. Protein sequence: CASSRDASGTYNE. The entire CDR3 protein reads CASSRDASGTYNEQFF. The complete variable domain, with remaining parts taken from reference TRBV18 and TRBJ2-1, reads NAGVMQNPRHLVRRRGQEARLRCSPMKGHSHVYWYRQLPEEGLKFMVYLQKENIIDESGMPKERFSAEFPKEGPSILRIQQVVRGDSAAYFCASSRDASGTYNEQFFGPGTRLTVL.

Comment on this clone: With the read ending 3 residues before the CDR3 end, the germline J gene is used to fill in that end. This chain connects TRBV19 to TRBJ2-1, with 10 positions matching TRBD2. V shed 5 bases and J 8 bases; nucleotides not matched to a gene: 6. This CDR3 has 14 amino acids. The germline V gene has CDR1 LNHDA and CDR2 SQIVND (reference sequence). CDR3 loop: CASSPAGGPYEQFF. CDR3 DNA (partial): TGTGCCAGTAGTCCAGCGGGGGGGCCCTATGAG.

In regard to this clone: The read halts 3 residues ahead of the CDR3 end, with the missing end drawn from the germline J gene. V and J are TRBV5-1 and TRBJ2-5, with unresolved D. The germline CDR1 and CDR2 sequences are SGHRS and YFSETQ. The CDR3 consists of 13 residues. V lost 2 bases and J lost 4, with 9 bases in between. The sequenced part of the CDR3 DNA is TGCGCCAGCAGCTTACATCAGGTAGAGACC. Translation gives CASSLHQVET. The entire CDR3 protein reads CASSLHQVETQYF.

The sequenced CDR3 bases are TGCAGTGCTAGGGACAGGGGGATGAAAGAGACG. Amino acids: CSARDRGMKET. In full, the CDR3 is CSARDRGMKETQYF. The rearrangement joins TRBV20-1 to TRBJ2-3; 10 bases match TRBD1. The read ends 3 residues shy of where the CDR3 ends; the end is completed using the germline J gene. The CDR3 loop spans 14 amino acids. In germline, CDR1 is DFQATT, CDR2 SNEGSKA (reference sequence).

Regarding this clone: The sequenced fragment ends 3 residues before the CDR3 boundary, so the rest is inferred from the germline J gene. This chain links TRBV20-1 with TRBJ2-7; the match to TRBD2 covers 7 bases. The germline CDR1 and CDR2 sequences are DFQATT and SNEGSKA (reference sequence). The CDR3 is 14 residues long. Trimming removed 1 base from V and 5 bases from J; junction bases left unmatched: 8. CDR3 DNA (partial): TGCAGTGCTAGAGCGGGCAGCGGGAAGGACGAG. This translates into CSARAGSGKDE. The full CDR3 protein reads CSARAGSGKDEQYF.

Turning to this clone: The read is 3 residues too short to cover the CDR3 end, so that end is filled in from the germline J gene. This rearrangement joins TRBV7-6 to TRBJ2-5, with 11 bases matching TRBD2. After removal of 5 bases from V and 5 bases from J, the junction contained 13 bases not matched to a gene. Germline V gives CDR1 SGHVS, CDR2 FNYEAQ. The CDR3 sequence is 17 residues long. The CDR3 protein is CASSQTSGGEIGETQYF. Incomplete CDR3 DNA: TGTGCCAGCAGCCAAACTAGCGGGGGTGAGATCGGGGAGACC.

A note on this clone: Read data end 3 residues before the CDR3 end; the end is taken from the germline J gene. The V and J genes are TRBV28 and TRBJ1-2, with D perhaps matching TRBD1 (5 bases). CDR1 and CDR2 from the germline V gene are MDHEN and SYDVKM. V was clipped by 7 bases and J by 3 bases, with 12 bases between them. CDR3 length: 13 amino acids. CDR3 bases read: TGTGCCAGCACCTTAGAGGGGTACTATGGC. This translates into CASTLEGYYG. The whole CDR3 sequence reads CASTLEGYYGYTF.

Concerning this clone: With the read ending 3 residues before the CDR3 end, the germline J gene is used to fill in that end. This chain connects TRBV18 to TRBJ2-7; 8 nucleotides match TRBD2. J was trimmed by 4 bases and V by 6 bases; bases with no gene match: 14. CDR3 length: 16 residues. CDR1 and CDR2 from the germline V gene are KGHSH and LQKENI. CDR3 loop: CASSLPGRDNLYEQYF. The part of the CDR3 DNA that was read is TGTGCCAGCTCCCTCCCCGGGAGGGACAACCTGTACGAG.